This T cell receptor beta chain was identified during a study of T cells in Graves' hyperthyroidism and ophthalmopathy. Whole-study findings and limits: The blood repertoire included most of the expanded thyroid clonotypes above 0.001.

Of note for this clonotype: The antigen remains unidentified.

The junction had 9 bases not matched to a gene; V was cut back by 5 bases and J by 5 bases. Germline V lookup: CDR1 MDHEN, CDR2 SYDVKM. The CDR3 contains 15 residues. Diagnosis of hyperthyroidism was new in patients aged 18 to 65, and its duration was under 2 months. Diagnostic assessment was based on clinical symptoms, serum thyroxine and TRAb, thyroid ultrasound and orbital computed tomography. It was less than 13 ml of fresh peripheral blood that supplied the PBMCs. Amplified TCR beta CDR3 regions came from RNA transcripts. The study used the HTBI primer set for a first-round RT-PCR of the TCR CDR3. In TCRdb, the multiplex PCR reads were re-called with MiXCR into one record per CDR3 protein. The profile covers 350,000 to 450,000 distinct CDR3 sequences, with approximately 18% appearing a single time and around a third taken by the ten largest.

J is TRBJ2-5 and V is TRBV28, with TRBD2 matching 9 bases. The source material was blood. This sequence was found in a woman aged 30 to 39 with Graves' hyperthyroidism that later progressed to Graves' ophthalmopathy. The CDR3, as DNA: TGTGCCAGCAGTGCTATTAGCGGGAGTTCTGAGACCCAGTACTTC. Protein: CASSAISGSSETQYF.